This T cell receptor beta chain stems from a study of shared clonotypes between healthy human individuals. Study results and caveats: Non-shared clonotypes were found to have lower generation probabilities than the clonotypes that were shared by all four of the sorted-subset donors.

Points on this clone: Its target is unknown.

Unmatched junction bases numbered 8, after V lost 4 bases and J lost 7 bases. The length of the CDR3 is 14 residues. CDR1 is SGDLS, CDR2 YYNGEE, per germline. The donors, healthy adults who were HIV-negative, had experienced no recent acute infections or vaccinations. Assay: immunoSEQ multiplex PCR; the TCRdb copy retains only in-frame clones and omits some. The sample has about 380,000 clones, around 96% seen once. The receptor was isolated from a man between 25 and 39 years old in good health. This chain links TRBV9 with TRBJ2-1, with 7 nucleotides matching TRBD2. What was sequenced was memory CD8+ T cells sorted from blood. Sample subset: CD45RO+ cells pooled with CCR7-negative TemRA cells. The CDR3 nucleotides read TGTGCCAGCAGCCCGAGGACTAGGGAAAATGAGCAGTTCTTC. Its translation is CASSPRTRENEQFF.